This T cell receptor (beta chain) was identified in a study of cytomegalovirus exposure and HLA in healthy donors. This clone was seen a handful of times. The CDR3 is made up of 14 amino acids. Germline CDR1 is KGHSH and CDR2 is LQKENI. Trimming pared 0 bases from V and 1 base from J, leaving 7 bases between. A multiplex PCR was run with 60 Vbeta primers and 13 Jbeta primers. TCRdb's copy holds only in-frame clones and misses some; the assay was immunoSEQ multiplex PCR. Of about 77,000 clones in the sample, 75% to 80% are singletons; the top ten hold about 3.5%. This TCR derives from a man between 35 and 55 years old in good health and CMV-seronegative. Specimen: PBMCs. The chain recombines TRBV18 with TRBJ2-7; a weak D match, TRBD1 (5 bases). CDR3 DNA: TGTGCCAGCTCACCACCGACAGTGTCCTACGAGCAGTACTTC. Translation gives CASSPPTVSYEQYF.